A single sample is the source of the 14 T cell receptor beta chains below, sequenced in a study of shared clonotypes between healthy human individuals. The naive CD8 fraction comprised CD45RO-negative cells positively selected for CCR7 and excluded terminally differentiated effector memory CD45RA+ cells. Produced via immunoSEQ multiplex PCR; TCRdb's table is partial and in-frame only. The sample shows about 2.1 million clones, about 94% of them seen only once. Material for sequencing was naive CD8+ T cells from PBMCs. The source of these receptors is a man aged 18 to 35 in good health. Some clones in this sample may be carry-over from other donors' samples.

The V gene is TRBV29-1, the J gene TRBJ2-2, with 11 positions matching TRBD2. V gave up 5 bases and J gave up 3 bases; unmatched junction bases: 14. The CDR3 length is 18 residues. Germline CDR1 is SQVTM and CDR2 is ANQGSEA. The CDR3 nucleotides are TGCAGCGTTCGAAGCACTAGCGGGAGTGTTAGTGACACCGGGGAGCTGTTTTTT. Translating it yields CSVRSTSGSVSDTGELFF.

The J gene is TRBJ2-5, the V gene TRBV2; 7 bases align to TRBD1. Losses at the gene ends were 2 bases for V and 6 bases for J; bases not matched to a gene: 9. The CDR3 has 15 amino acids. Germline CDR1 reads SNHLY; CDR2 reads FYNNEI. The CDR3: CASSESTGSAQTQYF. CDR3 nucleotide sequence: TGTGCCAGCAGTGAATCGACAGGGTCCGCGCAGACCCAGTACTTC.

The CDR3 DNA is TGCAGCGTTGACCCAGTTGGGACTAGCGAATACAATGAGCAGTTCTTC. Encoded protein: CSVDPVGTSEYNEQFF. This chain uses TRBV29-1 with TRBJ2-1, with 10 bases fitting TRBD2. Germline CDR1 reads SQVTM; CDR2 reads ANQGSEA. With 3 bases clipped from V and 4 bases from J, the junction kept 9 bases outside the gene matches. This CDR3 comprises 16 residues.

Regarding this clone: Within the sample, other DNA sequences also encode this same CDR3. The chain links TRBV13 to TRBJ2-6, with no clear D. The ends were cut back, 0 bases at V and 0 bases at J, with 3 bases in the middle. This CDR3 has 15 residues. In germline, CDR1 is PRHDT, CDR2 FYEKMQ (reference sequence). The CDR3 region has the DNA TGTGCCAGCAGCTTAGGGAACTCTGGGGCCAACGTCCTGACTTTC. Its protein product is CASSLGNSGANVLTF.

The rearrangement links TRBV9 to TRBJ2-7; D remains unclear. This CDR3 is built from 14 residues. Germline V gives CDR1 SGDLS, CDR2 YYNGEE. The V gene lost 3 bases and the J gene lost 4 bases, with 14 bases spanning the gap. CDR3 sequence: CASSGAAKGYEQYF. The DNA for the CDR3 is TGTGCCAGCAGCGGGGCAGCAAAAGGGTACGAGCAGTACTTC. The variable domain in full, completed from reference TRBV9 and TRBJ2-7, reads DSGVTQTPKHLITATGQRVTLRCSPRSGDLSVYWYQQSLDQGLQFLIQYYNGEERAKGNILERFSAQQFPDLHSELNLSSLELGDSALYFCASSGAAKGYEQYFGPGTRLTVT.

The rearrangement links TRBV7-2 to TRBJ1-1; D uncertain. Trimming pared 1 base from V and 8 bases from J, leaving 8 bases between. Germline CDR1 is SGHTA and CDR2 is FQGNSA. This CDR3 region has 12 residues. CDR3 sequence (DNA): TGTGCCAGCAGCTTAGGGGCAAACGAAGCTTTCTTT. This sequence encodes CASSLGANEAFF.

For the CDR3, the DNA is TGCGCCAGCAGCCAGAGGGGGGCCTCCTACAATGAGCAGTTCTTC. Translated, it gives CASSQRGASYNEQFF. The V call is TRBV5-1, the J call TRBJ2-1; D assignment may be TRBD1 or TRBD2 (6 bases each). Trimming stripped 4 bases from V and 0 bases from J, with 11 bases between. Germline lookup yields CDR1 SGHRS and CDR2 YFSETQ. There are 15 residues in the CDR3.

V usage is TRBV7-9 and J usage is TRBJ1-4, with 7 positions matching TRBD1. The CDR3 runs to 17 residues. J lost 4 bases, V lost 5 bases, and 13 bases had no gene match. Germline V gene data show CDR1 as SEHNR and CDR2 as FQNEAQ (reference sequence). The CDR3 sequence is CASSVGDSPAGNEKLFF. CDR3 DNA sequence: TGTGCCAGCAGCGTAGGGGACAGCCCCGCGGGTAATGAAAAACTGTTTTTT. Based on the CDR3 plus reference TRBV7-9 and TRBJ1-4, the full variable domain is DTGVSQNPRHKITKRGQNVTFRCDPISEHNRLYWYRQTLGQGPEFLTYFQNEAQLEKSRLLSDRFSAERPKGSFSTLEIQRTEQGDSAMYLCASSVGDSPAGNEKLFFGSGTQLSVL.

V and J are TRBV11-2 and TRBJ2-7; 10 positions match TRBD2. Germline V gene lookup returns CDR1 SGHAT and CDR2 FQNNGV. V shed 5 bases, J shed 7 bases, and the junction held 8 bases outside the gene matches. CDR3 length equals 14 residues. CDR3 protein: CASSPRLAGDEQYF. CDR3 DNA sequence: TGTGCCAGCAGCCCGAGGCTAGCGGGAGATGAGCAGTACTTC. Full variable domain (remainder filled in from reference TRBV11-2 and TRBJ2-7): EAGVAQSPRYKIIEKRQSVAFWCNPISGHATLYWYQQILGQGPKLLIQFQNNGVVDDSQLPKDRFSAERLKGVDSTLKIQPAKLEDSAVYLCASSPRLAGDEQYFGPGTRLTVT.

This clone came up once. This chain links TRBV21-1 with TRBJ2-7; the table's D call TRBD1 went unverified against the DNA. TRBV21-1 is a listed pseudogene. The CDR3 is 16 residues long. Here the CDR3 reads CASSNSVADSSYEQYF. CDR3 bases: TGTGCCAGCAGCAATAGTGTGGCGGACAGCTCCTACGAGCAGTACTTC.

This sequence joins TRBV27 and TRBJ2-7, with a possible D match to TRBD2 (5 bases). The length of the CDR3 is 11 residues. Trimming stripped 7 bases from V and 7 bases from J, with 11 bases between. CDR1 MNHEY and CDR2 SMNVEV come from the germline V gene (reference sequence). The CDR3 region is CASNRGREQYF. CDR3 nucleotides: TGTGCCAGCAACCGGGGTAGGGAGCAGTACTTC.

This chain joins TRBV5-1 and TRBJ1-2; D remains ambiguous. The CDR3 totals 14 residues. The V gene lost 4 bases and the J gene lost 8 bases, with 18 bases spanning the gap. Looked up from germline, CDR1 is SGHRS and CDR2 is YFSETQ. CDR3 sequence: CASSPTRGGGGYTF. CDR3 DNA: TGCGCCAGCAGCCCGACCCGGGGTGGAGGAGGCTACACCTTC.

V is TRBV19 and J is TRBJ2-7; 8 positions agree with TRBD1. Germline values: CDR1 LNHDA, CDR2 SQIVND (reference sequence). The CDR3 loop spans 12 amino acids. Trimming took 10 bases from V and 2 from J; bases not matched to a gene: 4. The chain's CDR3 is CATGGGPYEQYF. The CDR3 DNA is TGTGCCACAGGGGGCGGCCCCTACGAGCAGTACTTC.

This chain connects TRBV13 to TRBJ2-1; no reliable D call. The CDR3 covers 16 residues. The germline gives CDR1 PRHDT, CDR2 FYEKMQ (reference sequence). The germline V and J ends were trimmed by 5 bases and 0 bases, with 14 bases remaining between them. The CDR3 bases are TGTGCCAGCAGCGGTGGACGCGGAAGCTCCTACAATGAGCAGTTCTTC. Residues: CASSGGRGSSYNEQFF.